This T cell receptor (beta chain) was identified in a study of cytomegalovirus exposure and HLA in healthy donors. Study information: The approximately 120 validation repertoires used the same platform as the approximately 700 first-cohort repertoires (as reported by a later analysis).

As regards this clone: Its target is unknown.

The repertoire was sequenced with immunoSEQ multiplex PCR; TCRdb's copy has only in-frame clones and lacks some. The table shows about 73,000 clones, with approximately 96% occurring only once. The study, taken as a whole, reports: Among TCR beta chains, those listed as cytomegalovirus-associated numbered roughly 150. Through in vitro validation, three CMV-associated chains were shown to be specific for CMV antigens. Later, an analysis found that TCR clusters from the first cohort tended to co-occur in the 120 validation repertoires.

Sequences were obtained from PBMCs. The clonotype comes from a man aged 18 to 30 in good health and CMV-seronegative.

CDR3 nucleotide sequence: TGTGCCAGCAGCTTGGCTCTAGAGACCCAGTACTTC. Protein product: CASSLALETQYF. The rearrangement joins TRBV5-8 to TRBJ2-5; D uncertain. Per the germline V gene, CDR1 is SGHTS and CDR2 is YDEGEE. This CDR3 contains 12 residues. The ends were cut back, 0 bases at V and 4 bases at J, with 4 bases in the middle.